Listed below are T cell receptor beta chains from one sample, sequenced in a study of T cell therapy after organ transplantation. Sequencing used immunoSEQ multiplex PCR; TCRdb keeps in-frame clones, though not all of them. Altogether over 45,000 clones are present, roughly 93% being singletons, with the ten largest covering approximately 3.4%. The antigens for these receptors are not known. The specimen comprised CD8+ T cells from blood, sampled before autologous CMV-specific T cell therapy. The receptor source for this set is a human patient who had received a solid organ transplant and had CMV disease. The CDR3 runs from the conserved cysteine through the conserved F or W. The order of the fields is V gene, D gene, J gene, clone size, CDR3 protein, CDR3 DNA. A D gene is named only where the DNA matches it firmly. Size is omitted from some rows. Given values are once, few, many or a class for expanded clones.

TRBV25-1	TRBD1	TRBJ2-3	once	CASGQGSTDTQYF	TGTGCCAGCGGACAGGGGAGCACAGATACGCAGTATTTT
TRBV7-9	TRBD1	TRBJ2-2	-	CASRTTGDHGELFF	TGTGCCAGCAGAACGACAGGGGATCACGGGGAGCTGTTTTTT
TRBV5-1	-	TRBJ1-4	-	CASSLEGTPGEKLFF	TGCGCCAGCAGCTTGGAAGGGACGCCGGGCGAAAAACTGTTTTTT
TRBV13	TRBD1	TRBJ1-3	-	CASSLGQGAGNTIYF	TGTGCCAGCAGCTTAGGACAGGGGGCCGGAAACACCATATATTTT
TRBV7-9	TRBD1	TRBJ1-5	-	CASSLSPGGGQPQHF	TGTGCCAGCAGCTTATCCCCAGGGGGCGGCCAGCCCCAGCATTTT
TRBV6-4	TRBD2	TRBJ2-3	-	CASSDSTSGVTDTQYF	TGTGCCAGCAGTGACTCGACTAGCGGGGTGACAGATACGCAGTATTTT
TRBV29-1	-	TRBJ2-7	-	CSVGPVGSYEQYF	TGCAGCGTTGGGCCAGTGGGCTCCTACGAGCAGTACTTC
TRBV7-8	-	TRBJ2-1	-	CASSLDERSRYNEQFF	TGTGCCAGCAGCTTAGATGAGCGTTCAAGATACAATGAGCAGTTCTTC
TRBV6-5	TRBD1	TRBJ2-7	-	CASSYSTGGYEQYF	TGTGCCAGCAGTTACTCGACAGGGGGGTACGAGCAGTACTTC
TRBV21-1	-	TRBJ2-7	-	CASEGLFPKGSYEQYF	TGTGCCAGCGAGGGCCTGTTCCCAAAGGGCTCCTACGAGCAGTACTTC
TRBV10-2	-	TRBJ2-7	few	CASSESLKLYEQYF	TGCGCCAGCAGTGAGTCCCTAAAGCTCTACGAGCAGTACTTC
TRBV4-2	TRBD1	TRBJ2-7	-	CASSQGQGSYEQYF	TGTGCCAGCAGCCAAGGACAGGGCTCCTACGAGCAGTACTTC
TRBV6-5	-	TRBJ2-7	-	CASSPGVGVYEQYF	TGTGCCAGCAGCCCGGGAGTCGGCGTATACGAGCAGTACTTC
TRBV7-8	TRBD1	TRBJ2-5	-	CASSPRQGEETQYF	TGTGCCAGCAGTCCCCGACAGGGAGAAGAGACCCAGTACTTC
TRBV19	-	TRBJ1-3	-	CASSGPDRDLLGNTIYF	TGTGCCAGTAGTGGACCGGACCGGGACCTCCTAGGAAACACCATATATTTT
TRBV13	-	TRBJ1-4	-	CASSSGLNGEKLFF	TGTGCCAGCAGCTCTGGACTGAACGGTGAAAAACTGTTTTTT
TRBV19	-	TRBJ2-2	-	CASSINGQELFF	TGTGCCAGTAGTATAAATGGTCAGGAGCTGTTTTTT
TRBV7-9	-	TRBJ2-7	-	CASSLAHSGGSYEQYF	TGTGCCAGCAGCTTAGCGCATTCTGGGGGCTCCTACGAGCAGTACTTC
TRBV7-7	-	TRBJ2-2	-	CASSLAGPAGELFF	TGTGCCAGCAGCTTAGCGGGCCCCGCCGGGGAGCTGTTTTTT
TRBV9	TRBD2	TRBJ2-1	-	CASSVVRGGPNNEQFF	TGTGCCAGCAGCGTAGTACGCGGGGGGCCGAACAATGAGCAGTTCTTC
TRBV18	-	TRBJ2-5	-	CASSPRIQDRETQYF	TGTGCCAGCTCACCACGTATCCAGGACCGAGAGACCCAGTACTTC
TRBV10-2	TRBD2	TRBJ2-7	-	CASRPGLETGEQYF	TGCGCCAGCAGGCCCGGACTAGAAACTGGCGAGCAGTACTTC
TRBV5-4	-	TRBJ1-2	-	CASRGDYGYTF	TGTGCCAGCAGGGGTGACTATGGCTACACCTTC
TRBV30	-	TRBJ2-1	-	CAWDSYNEQFF	TGTGCCTGGGACAGCTACAATGAGCAGTTCTTC
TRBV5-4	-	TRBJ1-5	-	CASSYLLGAGVDSNQPQHF	TGTGCCAGCAGCTACCTGCTCGGGGCAGGGGTGGATAGCAATCAGCCCCAGCATTTT
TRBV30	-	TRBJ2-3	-	CAWSESQWTTDTQYF	TGTGCCTGGAGTGAAAGTCAGTGGACCACAGATACGCAGTATTTT
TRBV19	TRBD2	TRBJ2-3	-	CASTEGGGHTDTQYF	TGTGCCAGTACGGAGGGCGGGGGGCACACAGATACGCAGTATTTT
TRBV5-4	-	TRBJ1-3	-	CASSLSSKGTGSGNTIYF	TGTGCCAGCAGCTTGAGTAGCAAGGGAACGGGCTCTGGAAACACCATATATTTT
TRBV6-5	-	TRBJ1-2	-	CASSYTGLHYGYTF	TGTGCCAGCAGTTACACGGGATTACACTATGGCTACACCTTC
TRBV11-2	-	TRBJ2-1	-	CASSLFSLNEQFF	TGTGCCAGCAGCTTATTTTCACTCAATGAGCAGTTCTTC
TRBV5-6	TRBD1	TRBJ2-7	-	CASSLAGTGGFYEQYF	TGTGCCAGCAGCTTGGCCGGGACAGGGGGCTTCTACGAGCAGTACTTC
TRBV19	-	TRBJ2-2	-	CASSMLLSVGVGTGELFF	TGTGCCAGTAGTATGTTGTTATCGGTCGGGGTTGGCACCGGGGAGCTGTTTTTT
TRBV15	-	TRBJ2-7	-	CATSRPGNSYEQYF	TGTGCCACCAGCAGACCGGGGAACTCCTACGAGCAGTACTTC
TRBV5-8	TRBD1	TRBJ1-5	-	CASSLQGFSNQPQHF	TGTGCCAGCAGCCTACAGGGGTTTAGCAATCAGCCCCAGCATTTT
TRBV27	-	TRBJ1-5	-	CASSPSYNQPQHF	TGTGCCAGCAGTCCAAGTTACAATCAGCCCCAGCATTTT
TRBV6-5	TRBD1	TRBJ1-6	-	CASGQDRNNSPLHF	TGTGCCAGCGGGCAGGACAGGAATAATTCACCCCTCCACTTT
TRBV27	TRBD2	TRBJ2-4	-	CASSLPQLTSGGPIAKNIQYF	TGTGCCAGCAGTTTACCGCAACTGACTAGCGGGGGGCCTATAGCCAAAAACATTCAGTACTTC
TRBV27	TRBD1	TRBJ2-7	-	CASRWGQSYEQYF	TGTGCCAGCAGATGGGGACAGAGCTACGAGCAGTACTTC
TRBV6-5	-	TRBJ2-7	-	CASSYSGRVVYEQYF	TGTGCCAGCAGTTACTCGGGCAGGGTTGTCTACGAGCAGTACTTC
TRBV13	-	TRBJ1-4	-	CASSSNFDGEKLFF	TGTGCCAGCAGCTCAAACTTCGATGGGGAAAAACTGTTTTTT
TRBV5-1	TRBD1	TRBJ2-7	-	CASSPGQGPYEQYF	TGCGCCAGCAGCCCAGGACAGGGACCCTACGAGCAGTACTTC
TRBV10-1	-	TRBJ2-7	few	CASSSGTVREQYF	TGCGCCAGCAGTTCCGGGACGGTACGCGAGCAGTACTTC
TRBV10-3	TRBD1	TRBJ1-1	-	CAISQDREHPFF	TGTGCCATCAGTCAGGACAGGGAACATCCTTTCTTT
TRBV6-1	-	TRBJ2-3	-	CASSARNLRGTDTQYF	TGTGCCAGCAGTGCTCGAAATTTGCGGGGCACAGATACGCAGTATTTT
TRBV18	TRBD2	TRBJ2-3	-	CASSPKAGSLDTQYF	TGTGCCAGCTCACCAAAAGCGGGGTCCCTAGATACGCAGTATTTT
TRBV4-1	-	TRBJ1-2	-	CASSQKSLYGYTF	TGCGCCAGCAGCCAAAAGTCCCTCTATGGCTACACCTTC
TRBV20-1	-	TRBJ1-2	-	CSARGDRGYTF	TGCAGTGCTAGAGGAGACAGGGGCTACACCTTC
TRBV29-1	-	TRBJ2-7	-	CSARTGRSSYEQYF	TGCAGCGCCAGAACAGGGCGAAGCTCCTACGAGCAGTACTTC
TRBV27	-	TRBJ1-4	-	CASSLGGANEKLFF	TGTGCCAGCAGTTTAGGTGGGGCTAATGAAAAACTGTTTTTT
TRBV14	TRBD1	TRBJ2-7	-	CASSHQPGQGSEEQYF	TGTGCCAGCAGCCACCAACCGGGACAGGGGTCAGAAGAGCAGTACTTC
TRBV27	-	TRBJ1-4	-	CASSSRGGVRVAGEKLFF	TGTGCCAGCAGTTCCCGGGGGGGGGTTCGTGTTGCGGGCGAAAAACTGTTTTTT
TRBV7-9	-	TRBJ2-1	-	CASSLVVSRAIEQFF	TGTGCCAGCAGCTTAGTCGTTTCCAGGGCAATTGAGCAGTTCTTC